Shown below are 6 T cell receptor beta chains from a single sample sequenced in a study of cytotoxic CD8 clonotypes in ibrutinib-treated CLL. TCRdb keeps only in-frame clones here, not all; method: immunoSEQ multiplex PCR. The sample has some 84,000 clones, more than 70% seen once. The material sequenced was PBMCs, taken before ibrutinib treatment. The receptors here all came from a human donor with chronic lymphocytic leukemia.

This clone appeared once. This chain uses TRBV9 with TRBJ2-3; 9 nucleotides agree with TRBD2. CDR3 size: 17 residues. Germline lookup yields CDR1 SGDLS and CDR2 YYNGEE. Trimming took 0 bases from V and 4 from J; bases not matched to a gene: 9. This CDR3 reads CASSVGLAGRRADTQYF. As DNA, the CDR3 is TGTGCCAGCAGCGTAGGTCTAGCGGGAAGGAGGGCAGATACGCAGTATTTT.

The rearrangement uses TRBV4-1 and TRBJ2-1, with TRBD2 matching 8 bases. V was clipped by 3 bases and J by 12 bases; unmatched bases: 19. Per the germline V gene, CDR1 is MGHRA and CDR2 is YSYEKL. This CDR3 spans 17 amino acids. CDR3 loop: CASSQTGGDGPWVGQFF. As DNA, the CDR3 is TGCGCCAGCAGCCAGACGGGGGGGGACGGCCCCTGGGTTGGGCAGTTCTTC.

The CDR3 loop reads CASKGLAGGSYEQYF. In DNA form, the CDR3 reads TGTGCCAGCAAAGGACTAGCGGGAGGCTCCTACGAGCAGTACTTC. The chain employs TRBV25-1 and TRBJ2-7; 14 bases match TRBD2. CDR1 is MGHDK and CDR2 is SYGVNS in the germline V gene. Unmatched junction bases numbered 2, after V lost 7 bases and J lost 0 bases. The CDR3 has 15 residues.

The V and J genes are TRBV28 and TRBJ2-5, with D possibly TRBD1 on 6 matching bases. The CDR3 runs 15 residues. V was clipped by 1 base and J by 4 bases, with 13 bases between them. Germline CDR1 and CDR2: MDHEN and SYDVKM. CDR3 sequence: CASSLLGAERETQYF. The CDR3 nucleotides are TGTGCCAGCAGTTTATTGGGGGCGGAAAGAGAGACCCAGTACTTC. The variable domain in full, completed from reference TRBV28 and TRBJ2-5, reads DVKVTQSSRYLVKRTGEKVFLECVQDMDHENMFWYRQDPGLGLRLIYFSYDVKMKEKGDIPEGYSVSREKKERFSLILESASTNQTSMYLCASSLLGAERETQYFGPGTRLLVL.

This chain uses TRBV5-1 with TRBJ2-1; 8 bases are a match to TRBD1. This CDR3 is 14 amino acids long. Germline assignment: CDR1 SGHRS and CDR2 YFSETQ. The trim removed 7 bases at V and 5 bases at J, leaving 8 bases unmatched. The CDR3 is CASLERQGNNEQFF. DNA for the CDR3: TGCGCCAGCCTCGAGCGACAGGGGAACAATGAGCAGTTCTTC.

This chain joins TRBV7-2 and TRBJ1-3; D call uncertain. The V gene lost 1 base and the J gene lost 0 bases, with 7 bases spanning the gap. The CDR3 covers 15 residues. Germline V gene lookup returns CDR1 SGHTA and CDR2 FQGNSA. CDR3 region: CASSLGINSGNTIYF. The CDR3 region has the DNA TGTGCCAGCAGCTTAGGTATAAACTCTGGAAACACCATATATTTT.